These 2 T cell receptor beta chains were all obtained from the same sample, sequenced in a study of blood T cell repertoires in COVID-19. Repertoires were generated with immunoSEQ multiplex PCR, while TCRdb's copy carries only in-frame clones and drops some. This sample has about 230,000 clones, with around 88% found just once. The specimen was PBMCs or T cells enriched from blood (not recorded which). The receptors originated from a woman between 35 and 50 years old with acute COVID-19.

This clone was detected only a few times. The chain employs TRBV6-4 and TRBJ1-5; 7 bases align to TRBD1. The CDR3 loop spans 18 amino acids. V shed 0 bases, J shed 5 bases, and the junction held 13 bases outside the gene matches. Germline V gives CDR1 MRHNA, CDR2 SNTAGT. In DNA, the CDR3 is TGTGCCAGCAGTGACTCGAACTTACAGGGGCGCAAGGATCAGCCCCAGCATTTT. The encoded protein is CASSDSNLQGRKDQPQHF.

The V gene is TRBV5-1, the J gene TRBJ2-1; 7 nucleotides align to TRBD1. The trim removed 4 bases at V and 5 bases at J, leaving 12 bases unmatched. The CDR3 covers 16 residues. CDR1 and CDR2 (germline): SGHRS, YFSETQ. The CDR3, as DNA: TGCGCCAGCAGCCCATTTGGACAGGCCGGCCACAATGAGCAGTTCTTC. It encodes CASSPFGQAGHNEQFF.